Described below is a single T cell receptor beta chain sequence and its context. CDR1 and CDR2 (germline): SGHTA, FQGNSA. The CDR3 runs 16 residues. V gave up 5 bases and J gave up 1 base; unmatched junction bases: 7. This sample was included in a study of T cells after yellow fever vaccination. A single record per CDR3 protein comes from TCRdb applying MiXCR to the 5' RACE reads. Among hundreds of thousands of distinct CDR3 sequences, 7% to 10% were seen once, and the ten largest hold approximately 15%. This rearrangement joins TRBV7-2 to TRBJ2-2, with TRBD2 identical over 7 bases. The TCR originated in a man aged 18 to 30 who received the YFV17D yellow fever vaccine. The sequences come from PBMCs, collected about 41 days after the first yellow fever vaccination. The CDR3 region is CASSQRAGVNTGELFF. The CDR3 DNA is TGTGCCAGCAGCCAACGCGCGGGGGTGAACACCGGGGAGCTGTTTTTT. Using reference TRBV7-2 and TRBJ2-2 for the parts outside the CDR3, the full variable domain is GAGVSQSPSNKVTEKGKDVELRCDPISGHTALYWYRQSLGQGLEFLIYFQGNSAPDKSGLPSDRFSAERTGGSVSTLTIQRTQQEDSAVYLCASSQRAGVNTGELFFGEGSRLTVL.